This TCR beta chain emerged from a study of shared clonotypes between healthy human individuals (TCRdb year 2020). Regarding the complete study: A few men and a couple of women, aged 18 to 49 years, made up the cohort. Between about 0.8 and 9.5 billion PBMCs per donor were obtained by leukapheresis. Different laboratories and diverse techniques were used to prepare libraries and sequence TCR repertoires, to increase sequencing depth and limit assay-specific biases. To estimate repertoire size and how much clonotype sharing occurs between individuals, the study deeply sequenced the blood TCR repertoires of roughly 5 healthy adults. Overall study outcomes, separate from this receptor: Because the study included a small number of donors, the genetic and exposure-history diversity represented was limited. Only blood was sampled, and tissue TCR repertoires likely differ from those in blood. Pairwise subsampling indicated that sequencing depth was expected to affect the degree of clonotype sharing among donors.

Using the deep immunoSEQ assay, TCR CDR3 regions were amplified from genomic DNA by multiplex PCR. Genomic DNA extracted from each cell subset was distributed evenly over all wells of several immunoSEQ 96-well plates, and each plate served as one replicate. For unsorted PBMC, approximately 290 ng of genomic DNA, equivalent to 25,000 to 35,000 T cell genomes, went into each replicate PCR. Unsorted PBMC genomic DNA was sequenced across ten immunoSEQ deep assay plates. Purified libraries were quantified with a Qubit 3.0 fluorometer, sized on a Bioanalyzer 2100, and re-quantified with the KAPA Library Quantification kit. Every immunoSEQ 96-well plate was sequenced on a separate single-read 150-cycle Illumina NextSeq 550 flow cell. The authors processed their data as follows. Because the immunoSEQ output included only junctional sequences and no quality scores, the filtering could not be the same as the filtering used for full-length reads. Sequences were annotated with PyIR, a Python wrapper for IgBLAST v1.9, using IMGT germline references to assign V/J genes and CDR3. Reads were removed for weak V/J assignments (E-value above 1e-6), missing CDR3, stop codons, out-of-frame junctions, or ambiguous translated residues. V3J clonotypes were defined as sequences sharing the same inferred V gene, J gene, and CDR3 amino acid sequence. To compute the percentage overlap between repertoires, the number of shared unique clonotypes was divided by the size of the smaller repertoire. RTK rarefaction, the Chao1 estimator, and Recon v2.1 estimates of unobserved clonotypes were used to assess repertoire richness. What TCRdb holds here is the immuneACCESS table cut down to in-frame rearrangements. Part of the clones is not present; checked against another copy, under half of the missing clones reflect an unresolved V gene, and the others are unexplained. The DNA was the basis for D and trimming; V, J and clone size are from that table. The table for this sample lists hundreds of thousands of clones; around 77% of them were counted only once. The ten most abundant clones make up 9.5% to 15% of the sample.

The donors were healthy, HIV-negative adults who had no recently reported acute infections or vaccinations. Only Caucasian adults living in Nashville, Tennessee, USA were represented among the donors. For unsorted samples, about 85 million PBMCs were counted and genomic DNA was extracted with the QIAamp DNA Blood Mini kit. After blood collection by leukapheresis, PBMCs were isolated using Ficoll-Histopaque density gradient centrifugation and then cryopreserved in the vapor phase of liquid nitrogen. Including cysteine and phenylalanine, the CDR3 has 21 amino acids. Only the CDR3 part of the read is kept: 63 bases, read in frame from the first base. V is trimmed back by 4 bases and J by 5 bases, and the junction contains 23 bases that no gene match accounts for. The germline V gene gives CDR1 as MDHEN and CDR2 as SYDVKM. Concerning this clone itself: No cognate antigen has been identified for it. The input lacks base qualities; no much larger clone sits a single base away.

The chain links TRBV28 with TRBJ2-5, with TRBD2 matching 12 junction bases. This receptor was taken from a woman aged 40 to 49 in good health. Some clones in this sample may be carry-over from other donors' samples. Sequences were obtained from PBMCs. The sequence in DNA is TGTGCCAGCAGTTCCGCCTTTTCAGTCACCGGGACTAGCGGGTATCAGGAGACCCAGTACTTC. Protein translation: CASSSAFSVTGTSGYQETQYF.